A single sample gave rise to the 27 T cell receptor beta chains below, sequenced in a study of blood T cell repertoires in COVID-19. Data came from immunoSEQ multiplex PCR; TCRdb stores just in-frame clones and leaves some out. The sample includes roughly 160,000 clones, over 70% of them seen just once. The specimen sequenced was PBMCs or T cells enriched from blood (not recorded which). The receptors stem from a woman in her sixties or seventies who had recovered from COVID-19.

The V gene is TRBV2, the J gene TRBJ2-5; TRBD2 aligns across 8 bases. CDR1 SNHLY and CDR2 FYNNEI come from the germline V gene. V lost 7 bases to trimming and J lost 5 bases; unmatched junction nucleotides: 18. The CDR3 extends over 17 amino acids. The CDR3: CASTSFAGGQRSETQYF. DNA for the CDR3: TGTGCCAGCACCAGTTTCGCGGGGGGCCAACGTTCGGAGACCCAGTACTTC.

The V and J genes are TRBV19 and TRBJ1-6, with TRBD1 matching 7 bases. With 5 bases clipped from V and 8 bases from J, the junction kept 9 bases outside the gene matches. The germline V gene has CDR1 LNHDA and CDR2 SQIVND (reference sequence). The CDR3 consists of 15 residues. As DNA, the CDR3 is TGTGCCAGTAGTCCCCGACAGGGTTACGATTCACCCCTCCACTTT. Its protein product is CASSPRQGYDSPLHF.

V is TRBV3-1 (or the pseudogene TRBV3-2) and J is TRBJ1-1, with D uncertain. This CDR3 has 12 residues. Germline V CDR1 and CDR2: LGHDT, YNNKEL (reference sequence). Trimming pared 5 bases from V and 7 bases from J, leaving 11 bases between. CDR3 loop: CASSVSGGEAFF. Written as DNA, the CDR3 is TGTGCCAGCAGCGTGTCGGGAGGTGAAGCTTTCTTT.

The chain couples TRBV7-3 to TRBJ2-1; TRBD2 is a possible D gene (5 bases). Per germline, CDR1 SGHTA and CDR2 FQGTGA. This CDR3 spans 16 amino acids. Trimming pared 6 bases from V and 4 bases from J, leaving 19 bases between. CDR3 sequence (DNA): TGTGCCAGCAGTTCTAGACTAACCCCGTCTTACAATGAGCAGTTCTTC. Translated, it gives CASSSRLTPSYNEQFF.

The chain links TRBV28 to TRBJ2-7; D gene unclear. Looked up from germline, CDR1 is MDHEN and CDR2 is SYDVKM. Trimming took 6 bases from V and 2 from J, leaving 5 bases between them. The CDR3 extends over 11 amino acids. CDR3: CASRHTYEQYF. The CDR3 coding sequence is TGTGCCAGCAGGCACACCTACGAGCAGTACTTC.

This clone appeared a few times. The chain employs TRBV19 and TRBJ1-1, with TRBD1 matching over 9 bases. The germline CDR1 and CDR2 sequences are LNHDA and SQIVND (reference sequence). The length of the CDR3 is 13 residues. Trimming took 8 bases from V and 3 from J; bases not matched to a gene: 4. The CDR3 DNA reads as TGTGCCAGTGGGGACAGGGTCTACACTGAAGCTTTCTTT. This translates into CASGDRVYTEAFF. Filled out from reference TRBV19 and TRBJ1-1, the complete variable domain reads DGGITQSPKYLFRKEGQNVTLSCEQNLNHDAMYWYRQDPGQGLRLIYYSQIVNDFQKGDIAEGYSVSREKKESFPLTVTSAQKNPTAFYLCASGDRVYTEAFFGQGTRLTVV.

This rearrangement joins TRBV11-2 to TRBJ2-2, with TRBD1 matching 12 bases. The J segment lost 7 bases and the V segment lost 2 bases, leaving 5 bases of the junction unmatched. The CDR3 sequence is 16 residues long. Germline loops: CDR1 SGHAT, CDR2 FQNNGV. Here the CDR3 DNA reads TGTGCCAGCAGCTTATCCGGGACAGGGGGCAACGGGGAGCTGTTTTTT. It codes for CASSLSGTGGNGELFF.

The V gene is TRBV7-9, the J gene TRBJ1-1; TRBD1 might be the D (6 bases). V lost 5 bases to trimming and J lost 7 bases, with 20 bases between them. The CDR3 has 15 residues. The germline V gene has CDR1 SEHNR and CDR2 FQNEAQ (reference sequence). The CDR3 sequence is CASSSLDPGAGEAFF. CDR3 coding DNA: TGTGCCAGCAGCAGCTTAGACCCAGGGGCGGGTGAAGCTTTCTTT.

The chain uses TRBV27 and TRBJ1-2; no definite D call. Germline CDR1 and CDR2: MNHEY and SMNVEV (reference sequence). This CDR3 is built from 13 residues. V was cut by 5 bases and J by 0 bases, with 7 bases left in between. Here the CDR3 reads CASSPLSNYGYTF. The CDR3 DNA sequence: TGTGCCAGCAGTCCCCTATCTAACTATGGCTACACCTTC.

V usage is TRBV5-1 and J usage is TRBJ2-1; TRBD2 aligns across 7 bases. The V gene end was trimmed by 4 bases and the J gene end by 7 bases; junction bases not matched to a gene: 14. Germline assignment: CDR1 SGHRS and CDR2 YFSETQ. The CDR3 has 16 residues. This CDR3 reads CASSLPPLAAGNEQFF. DNA for the CDR3: TGCGCCAGCAGCCTACCCCCGCTAGCGGCGGGGAATGAGCAGTTCTTC.

The rearrangement uses TRBV19 and TRBJ2-1; D is perhaps TRBD2 (5 bases). The CDR3 runs 13 residues. V was shortened by 3 bases and J by 10 bases, with 13 bases between the two germline ends. Germline V gene data show CDR1 as LNHDA and CDR2 as SQIVND (reference sequence). The CDR3 nucleotides read TGTGCCAGTAGTATTAGTTCGGGGTACGAGCAGTTCTTC. It encodes CASSISSGYEQFF.

This chain uses TRBV2 with TRBJ1-2, with TRBD1 matching 7 bases. The CDR3 is made up of 14 amino acids. The V gene's germline CDR1 is SNHLY and CDR2 FYNNEI. The J segment lost 4 bases and the V segment lost 6 bases, leaving 8 bases of the junction unmatched. The CDR3 sequence: CASRRTGRLYGYTF. The DNA for the CDR3 is TGTGCCAGCAGAAGGACAGGACGACTCTATGGCTACACCTTC.

The chain is built from TRBV29-1 and TRBJ2-7; D gene uncertain. The ends were cut back, 0 bases at V and 1 base at J, with 4 bases in the middle. Germline V gives CDR1 SQVTM, CDR2 ANQGSEA. This CDR3 spans 12 amino acids. The CDR3 region is CSVEDGSYEQYF. The CDR3 bases are TGCAGCGTTGAAGACGGGTCCTACGAGCAGTACTTC.

The chain joins TRBV3-1 (or the pseudogene TRBV3-2) to TRBJ2-5, with 7 bases that match TRBD2. The trim removed 1 base at V and 5 bases at J, leaving 4 bases unmatched. The germline gives CDR1 LGHDT, CDR2 YNNKEL (reference sequence). The CDR3 sequence is 14 residues long. As DNA, the CDR3 is TGTGCCAGCAGCCAAGTTACCGGGGGGGAGACCCAGTACTTC. Its protein product is CASSQVTGGETQYF.

The chain employs TRBV28 and TRBJ1-3; D is undetermined. The CDR3 spans 15 residues. Trimming shortened V by 6 bases and J by 0 bases, and 12 bases separated the two germline ends. Germline CDR1 reads MDHEN; CDR2 reads SYDVKM. CDR3 in DNA: TGTGCCAGCAGACACGGGAGTCCCTCTGGAAACACCATATATTTT. It encodes CASRHGSPSGNTIYF.

The chain is built from TRBV7-2 and TRBJ2-7; 10 positions agree with TRBD2. The CDR3 runs to 15 residues. The V segment lost 1 base and the J segment 3 bases; nucleotides outside the gene matches: 3. Per the germline V gene, CDR1 is SGHTA and CDR2 is FQGNSA. The CDR3 region has the DNA TGTGCCAGCAGCTTAGATGCTAGCGGGAGCTACGAGCAGTACTTC. It translates to CASSLDASGSYEQYF.

The chain has TRBV6-4 and TRBJ1-1; D is undetermined. V shed 1 base and J shed 6 bases, with 9 bases lying between them. The CDR3 runs to 13 residues. The germline gives CDR1 MRHNA, CDR2 SNTAGT. The CDR3 DNA sequence: TGTGCCAGCAGTGACTGGAGAGGGTCTGAAGCTTTCTTT. Protein product: CASSDWRGSEAFF.

The chain is built from TRBV5-4 and TRBJ2-2; D is ambiguous. Germline-derived CDR1 and CDR2 are SGHNT and YYREEE (reference sequence). Trimming took off 4 bases at V and 1 base at J, with 8 bases between the two ends. The CDR3 spans 14 residues. CDR3 in amino acids: CASSDTLNTGELFF. CDR3 nucleotides: TGTGCCAGCAGCGACACTTTGAACACCGGGGAGCTGTTTTTT.

The CDR3 loop is CASMGGGGQPQHF. The DNA of the CDR3 is TGTGCCAGCATGGGGGGGGGAGGACAGCCCCAGCATTTT. This chain uses TRBV12-3 or TRBV12-4 with TRBJ1-5; possibly TRBD1 for D (5 bases). V lost 7 bases and J lost 7, with 14 bases in between. The CDR3 consists of 13 residues.

This chain joins TRBV28 and TRBJ1-5; D ambiguous. The V end lost 6 bases, the J end lost 3 bases, and 18 bases lay between the germline ends. This CDR3 comprises 16 residues. Germline lookup yields CDR1 MDHEN and CDR2 SYDVKM. The CDR3 nucleotides are TGTGCCAGCAGCCGCTGGAGCGGGTTTCTCAATCAGCCCCAGCATTTT. Translation gives CASSRWSGFLNQPQHF.

This clone came up a few times. Other DNA sequences from this sample encode an identical CDR3 as well. This rearrangement joins TRBV7-9 to TRBJ2-5; 10 nucleotides align to TRBD2. Trimming cost V 5 bases and J 2 bases; bases outside gene matches: 2. The length of the CDR3 is 14 residues. The germline gives CDR1 SEHNR, CDR2 FQNEAQ (reference sequence). In DNA, the CDR3 is TGTGCCAGCAGCCCGGGACTAGCGCAAGAGACCCAGTACTTC. Protein product: CASSPGLAQETQYF.

Notes on this clone: Compared with germline, one end of the junction differs, possibly owing to a read error. The V and J genes are TRBV2 and TRBJ1-2; 12 bases align to TRBD1. This CDR3 comprises 13 residues. CDR1 and CDR2 from the germline V gene are SNHLY and FYNNEI. CDR3 DNA: TGTGCCAGCAGACTGAGGGACAGGGGGCAGAAAGCCTTC. It is translated as CASRLRDRGQKAF.

V gene TRBV30 combines with J gene TRBJ1-2; TRBD1 agrees at 8 bases. The CDR3 sequence is 14 residues long. Germline lookup yields CDR1 GTSNPN and CDR2 SVGIG (reference sequence). With V trimmed by 7 bases and J by 2 bases, 9 bases remained unmatched. The DNA of the CDR3 is TGTGCCTTAGAACAGGGGGATGCGAACTATGGCTACACCTTC. Translating it yields CALEQGDANYGYTF.

The J gene is TRBJ1-2, the V gene TRBV6-5, with TRBD1 as a possible D gene (5 bases). The V gene's germline CDR1 is MNHEY and CDR2 SVGAGI. V lost 0 bases, J lost 4 bases, and 9 bases lay in between. The CDR3 covers 14 residues. Here the CDR3 reads CASSYSIRAYGYTF. In DNA, the CDR3 is TGTGCCAGCAGTTACTCGATCAGGGCCTATGGCTACACCTTC.

This chain links TRBV28 with TRBJ2-1; 7 bases line up with TRBD1. Per the germline V gene, CDR1 is MDHEN and CDR2 is SYDVKM. The CDR3 has 14 amino acids. V lost 9 bases and J lost 6; bases outside the gene matches: 11. CDR3 nucleotide sequence: TGTGCCAGTAAAGGGGGCGGAACCACCAATGAGCAGTTCTTC. Protein sequence: CASKGGGTTNEQFF.

The chain has TRBV4-1 and TRBJ1-6, with D possibly matching TRBD1 (6 bases). Deletions cut 1 base from V and 9 bases from J, with 7 bases between. Germline assignment: CDR1 MGHRA and CDR2 YSYEKL. This CDR3 is built from 13 residues. Here the CDR3 reads CASSQVGASPLHF. The CDR3 DNA reads as TGCGCCAGCAGCCAAGTGGGGGCTTCACCCCTCCACTTT.

The chain has TRBV2 and TRBJ2-7; 7 nucleotides line up with TRBD1. J was trimmed by 2 bases and V by 8 bases; bases with no gene match: 6. The germline gives CDR1 SNHLY, CDR2 FYNNEI. There are 13 residues in the CDR3. The CDR3 DNA reads TGTGCCAGCTCTAAGACAGGGCCCTACGAGCAGTACTTC. This encodes CASSKTGPYEQYF.